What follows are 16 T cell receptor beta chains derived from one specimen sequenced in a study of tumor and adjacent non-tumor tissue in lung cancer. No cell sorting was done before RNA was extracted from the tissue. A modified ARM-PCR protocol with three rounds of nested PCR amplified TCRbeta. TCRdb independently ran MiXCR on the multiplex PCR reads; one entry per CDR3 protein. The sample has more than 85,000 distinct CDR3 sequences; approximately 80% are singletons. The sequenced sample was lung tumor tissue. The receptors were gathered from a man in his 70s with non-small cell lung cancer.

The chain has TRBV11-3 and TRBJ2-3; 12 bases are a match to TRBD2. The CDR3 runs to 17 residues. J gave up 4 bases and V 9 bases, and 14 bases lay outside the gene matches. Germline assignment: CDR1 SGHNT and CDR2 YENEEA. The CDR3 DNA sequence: TGTGCCAGGAACCAAGGACTAGCGGGGTCGGCATCAGATACGCAGTATTTT. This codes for CARNQGLAGSASDTQYF.

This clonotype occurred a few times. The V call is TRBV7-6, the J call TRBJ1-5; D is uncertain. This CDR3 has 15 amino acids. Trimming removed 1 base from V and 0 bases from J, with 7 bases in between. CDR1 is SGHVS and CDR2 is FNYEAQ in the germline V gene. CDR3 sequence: CASSLEANSNQPQHF. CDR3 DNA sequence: TGTGCCAGCAGCTTAGAAGCTAATAGCAATCAGCCCCAGCATTTT. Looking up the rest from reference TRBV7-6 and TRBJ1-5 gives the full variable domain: GAGVSQSPRYKVTKRGQDVALRCDPISGHVSLYWYRQALGQGPEFLTYFNYEAQQDKSGLPNDRFSAERPEGSISTLTIQRTEQRDSAMYRCASSLEANSNQPQHFGDGTRLSIL.

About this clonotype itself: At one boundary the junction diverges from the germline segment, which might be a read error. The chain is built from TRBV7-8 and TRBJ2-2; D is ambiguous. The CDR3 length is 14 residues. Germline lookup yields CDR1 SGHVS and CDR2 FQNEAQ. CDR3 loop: CDSSSRRNTGELFF. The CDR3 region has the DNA TGTGACAGCAGCTCACGAAGGAACACCGGGGAGCTGTTTTTT. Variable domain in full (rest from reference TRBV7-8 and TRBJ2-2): GAGVSQSPRYKVAKRGQDVALRCDPISGHVSLFWYQQALGQGPEFLTYFQNEAQLDKSGLPSDRFFAERPEGSVSTLKIQRTQQEDSAVYLCDSSSRRNTGELFFGEGSRLTVL.

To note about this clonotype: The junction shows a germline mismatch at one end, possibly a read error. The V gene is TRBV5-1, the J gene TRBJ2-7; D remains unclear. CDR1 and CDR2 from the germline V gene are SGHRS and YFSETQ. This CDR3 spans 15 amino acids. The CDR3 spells CAISLGTYHFYEQCF. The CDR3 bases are TGCGCCATCAGCTTGGGAACATACCATTTCTACGAGCAGTGCTTC.

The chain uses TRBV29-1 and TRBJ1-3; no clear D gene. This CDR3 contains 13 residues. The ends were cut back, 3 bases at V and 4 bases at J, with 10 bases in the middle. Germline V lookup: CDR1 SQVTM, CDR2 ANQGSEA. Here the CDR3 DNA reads TGCAGCGTTGATACAGCGGCCGGAAACACCATATATTTT. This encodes CSVDTAAGNTIYF.

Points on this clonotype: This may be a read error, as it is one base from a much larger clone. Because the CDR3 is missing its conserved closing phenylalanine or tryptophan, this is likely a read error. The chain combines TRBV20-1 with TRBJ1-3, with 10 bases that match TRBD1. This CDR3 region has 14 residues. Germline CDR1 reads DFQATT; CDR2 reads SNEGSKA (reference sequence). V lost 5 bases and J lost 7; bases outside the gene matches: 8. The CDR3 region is CSAPPTGGGNTIYL. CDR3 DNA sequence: TGCAGTGCTCCTCCGACAGGGGGCGGGAACACCATATATCTT.

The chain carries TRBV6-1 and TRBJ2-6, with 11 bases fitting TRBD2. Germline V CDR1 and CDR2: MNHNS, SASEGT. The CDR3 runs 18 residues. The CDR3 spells CASYPGLAAHSRANVLTF. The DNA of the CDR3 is TGTGCTAGCTATCCGGGACTAGCGGCACACTCTCGAGCCAACGTCCTGACTTTC.

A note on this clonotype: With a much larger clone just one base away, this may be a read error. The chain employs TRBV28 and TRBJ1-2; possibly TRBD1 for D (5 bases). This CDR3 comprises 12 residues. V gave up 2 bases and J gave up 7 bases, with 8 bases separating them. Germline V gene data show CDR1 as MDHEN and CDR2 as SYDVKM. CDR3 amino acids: CASSLRTPGYTF. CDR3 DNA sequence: TGTGCCAGCAGTTTAAGGACACCTGGCTACACCTTC.

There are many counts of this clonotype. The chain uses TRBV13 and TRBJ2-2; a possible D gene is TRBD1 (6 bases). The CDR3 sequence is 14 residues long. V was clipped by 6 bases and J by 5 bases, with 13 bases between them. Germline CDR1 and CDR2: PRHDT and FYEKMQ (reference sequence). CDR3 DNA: TGTGCCAGCAGTCTAACCGGGACAACCGGGGAGCTGTTTTTT. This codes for CASSLTGTTGELFF.

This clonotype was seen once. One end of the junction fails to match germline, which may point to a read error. The CDR3 reads CVSSHTTGPRTGEQYF. The CDR3 coding sequence is TGTGTCAGCAGTCATACGACGGGACCGAGAACTGGCGAGCAATACTTC. The gene calls are TRBV4-2 and TRBJ2-7; D tentatively fits TRBD1 or TRBD2 (5 bases each). Looked up from germline, CDR1 is LGHNA and CDR2 is YNFKEQ. CDR3 length: 16 amino acids.

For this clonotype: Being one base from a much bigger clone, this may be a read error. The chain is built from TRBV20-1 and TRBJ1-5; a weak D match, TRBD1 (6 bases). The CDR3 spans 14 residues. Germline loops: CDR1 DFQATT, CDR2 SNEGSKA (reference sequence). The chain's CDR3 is CSASKGGGNQSQHF. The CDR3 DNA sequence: TGCAGTGCTAGCAAGGGGGGGGGCAATCAGTCCCAGCATTTT.

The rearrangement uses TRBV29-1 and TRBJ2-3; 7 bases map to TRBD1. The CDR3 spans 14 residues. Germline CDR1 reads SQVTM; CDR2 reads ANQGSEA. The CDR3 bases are TGCGTCGTTGAGGGTTCATCCAGGGGGGATACGCAGTATTTT. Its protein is CVVEGSSRGDTQYF.

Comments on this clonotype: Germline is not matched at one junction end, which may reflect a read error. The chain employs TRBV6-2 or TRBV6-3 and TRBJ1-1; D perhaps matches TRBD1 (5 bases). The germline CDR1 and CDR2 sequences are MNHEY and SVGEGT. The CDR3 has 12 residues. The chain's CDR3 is CASRDGNTEAFF. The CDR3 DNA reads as TGTGCTAGCAGGGACGGGAACACTGAAGCTTTCTTT.

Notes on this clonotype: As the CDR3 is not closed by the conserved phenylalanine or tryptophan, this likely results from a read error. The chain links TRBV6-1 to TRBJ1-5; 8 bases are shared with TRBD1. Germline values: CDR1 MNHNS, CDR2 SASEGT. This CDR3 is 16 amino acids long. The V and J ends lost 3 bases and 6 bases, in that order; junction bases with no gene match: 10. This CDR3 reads CASSEGARQGSQPQHL. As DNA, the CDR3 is TGTGCCAGCAGTGAGGGGGCCAGACAGGGGTCTCAGCCCCAGCATTTA.

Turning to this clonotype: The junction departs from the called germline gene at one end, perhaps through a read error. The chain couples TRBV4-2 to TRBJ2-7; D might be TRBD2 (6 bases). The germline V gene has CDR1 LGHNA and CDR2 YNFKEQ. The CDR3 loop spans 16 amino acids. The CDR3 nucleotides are TGTGCCAGTACCCCAGCTTTAGGCAGGGACTCCTGCGAGCAGTATTTC. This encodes CASTPALGRDSCEQYF.

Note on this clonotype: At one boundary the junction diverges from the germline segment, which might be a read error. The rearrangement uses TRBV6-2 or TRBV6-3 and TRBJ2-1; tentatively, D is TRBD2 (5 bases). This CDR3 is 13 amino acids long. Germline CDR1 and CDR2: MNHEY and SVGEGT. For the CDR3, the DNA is TGTGCCAGCGCTCGGGGTTCCTACAATGAGCTGTTCTTC. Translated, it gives CASARGSYNELFF.